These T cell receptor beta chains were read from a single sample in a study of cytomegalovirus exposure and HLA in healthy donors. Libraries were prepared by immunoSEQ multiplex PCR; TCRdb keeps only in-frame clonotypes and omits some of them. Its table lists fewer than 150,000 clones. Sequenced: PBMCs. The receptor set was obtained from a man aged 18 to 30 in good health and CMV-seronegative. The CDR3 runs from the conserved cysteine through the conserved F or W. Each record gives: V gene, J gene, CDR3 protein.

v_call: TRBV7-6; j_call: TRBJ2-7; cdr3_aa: CASSLGGLAGTYEQYF
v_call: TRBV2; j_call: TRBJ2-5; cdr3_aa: CASSLGQGHETQYF
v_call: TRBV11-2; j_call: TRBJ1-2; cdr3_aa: CASSLSPRDRGRQGYTF
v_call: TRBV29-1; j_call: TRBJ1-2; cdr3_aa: CSADKTGLGYGYTF
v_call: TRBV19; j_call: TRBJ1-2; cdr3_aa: CASSTPGQGTSNYGYTF
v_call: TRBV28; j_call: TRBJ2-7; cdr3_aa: CASSLILAGAYEQYF
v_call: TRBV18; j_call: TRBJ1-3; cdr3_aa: CASSPVAGGSGNTIYF
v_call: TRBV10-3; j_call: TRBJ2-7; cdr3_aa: CAISEMDRAGEKGYEQYF
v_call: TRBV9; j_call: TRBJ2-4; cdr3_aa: CASSVDLDSNLAKNIQYF
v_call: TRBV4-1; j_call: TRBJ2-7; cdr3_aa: CASRDLGGRSSYEQYF
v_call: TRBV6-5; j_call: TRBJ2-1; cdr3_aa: CASSYAGITYNEQFF
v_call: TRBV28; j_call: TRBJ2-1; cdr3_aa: CASTSGYYNEQFF
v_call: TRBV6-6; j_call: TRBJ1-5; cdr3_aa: CASSSHRGYDQPQHF
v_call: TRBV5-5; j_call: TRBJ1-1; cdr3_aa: CASTTRTSVTEAFF
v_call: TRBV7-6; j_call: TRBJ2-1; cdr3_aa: CASSRTSGANNEQFF
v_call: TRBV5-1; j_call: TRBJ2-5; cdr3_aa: CASSLDWQEQETQYF
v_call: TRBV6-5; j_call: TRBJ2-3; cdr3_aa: CASSYRTSGRDTQYF
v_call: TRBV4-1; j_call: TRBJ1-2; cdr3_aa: CASSRQGAEGYGYTF
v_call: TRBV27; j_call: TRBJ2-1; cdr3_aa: CASSLRIFRDTLYNEQFF
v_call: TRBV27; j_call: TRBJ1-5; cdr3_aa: CASSFSARGWPQHF
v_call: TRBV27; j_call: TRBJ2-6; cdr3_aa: CASRSRTGRGGANVLTF
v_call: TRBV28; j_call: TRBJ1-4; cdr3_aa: CASITGGTLNEKLFF
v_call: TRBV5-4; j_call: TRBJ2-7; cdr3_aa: CASSLGGRREGHRQQYF
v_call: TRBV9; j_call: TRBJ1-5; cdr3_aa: CASSVGGVSSQPQHF
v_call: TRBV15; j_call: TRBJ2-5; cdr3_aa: CATSRDPKETQYF
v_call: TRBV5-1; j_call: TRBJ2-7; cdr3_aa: CASSLVAGSYEQYF
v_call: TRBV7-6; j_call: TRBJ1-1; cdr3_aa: CASSLRAGPTMNTEAFF
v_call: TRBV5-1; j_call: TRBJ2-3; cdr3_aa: CASSLVLAGLEDTQYF
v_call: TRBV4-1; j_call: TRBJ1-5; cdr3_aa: CASSLGPYSNQPQHF
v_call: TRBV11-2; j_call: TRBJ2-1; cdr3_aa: CASSFRQGNEQFF
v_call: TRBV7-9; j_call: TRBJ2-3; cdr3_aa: CASSLLAGGADTQYF
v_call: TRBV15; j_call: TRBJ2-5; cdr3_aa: CATSRVKGLAGGLQETQYF
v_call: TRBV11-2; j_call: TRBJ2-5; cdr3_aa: CASSFTGEETQYF
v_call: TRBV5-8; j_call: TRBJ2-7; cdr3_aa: CASSSLAGPLEQYF
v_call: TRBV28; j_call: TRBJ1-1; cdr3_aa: CASILQGDTEAFF
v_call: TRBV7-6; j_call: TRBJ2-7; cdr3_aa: CASSPGQIYYEQYF
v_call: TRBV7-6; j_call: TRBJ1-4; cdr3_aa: CASSLRGSPRTNEKLFF
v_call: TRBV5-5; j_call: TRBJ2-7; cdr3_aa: CASSSPDRSYEQYF
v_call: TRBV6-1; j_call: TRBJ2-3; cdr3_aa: CASSFIGADTQYF
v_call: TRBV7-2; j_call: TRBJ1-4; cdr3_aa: CASSLGWRREEKLFF
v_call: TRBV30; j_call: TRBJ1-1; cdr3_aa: CAWSTPGQHTEAFF
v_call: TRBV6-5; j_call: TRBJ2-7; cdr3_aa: CATGRGALYEQYF
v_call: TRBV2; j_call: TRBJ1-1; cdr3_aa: CASSEGRGRRRNTEAFF
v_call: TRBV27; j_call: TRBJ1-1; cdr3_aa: CASSPGGTGNTEAFF
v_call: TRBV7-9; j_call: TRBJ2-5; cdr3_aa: CASSSSLAGVETQYF
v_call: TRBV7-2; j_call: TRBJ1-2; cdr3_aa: CASSLRARQGGYGYTF
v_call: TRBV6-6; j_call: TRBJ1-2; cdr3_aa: CASREGGGYTF
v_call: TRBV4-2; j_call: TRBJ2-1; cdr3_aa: CASSQDRGEQFF
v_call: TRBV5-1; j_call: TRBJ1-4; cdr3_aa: CASSTLPGQLGEKLFF
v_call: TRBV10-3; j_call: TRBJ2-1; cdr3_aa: CAITGHDNEQFF
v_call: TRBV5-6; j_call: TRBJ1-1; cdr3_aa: CASSRPTGGEAFF
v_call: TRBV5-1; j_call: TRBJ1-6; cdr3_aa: CASSLNRQGDSPLHF
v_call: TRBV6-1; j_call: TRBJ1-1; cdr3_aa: CASSENGGSTEAFF
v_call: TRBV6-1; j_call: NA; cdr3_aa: CASSESSTGTGRSYEQYF
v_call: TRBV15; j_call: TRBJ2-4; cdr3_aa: CATSNPGAGLAGLAKNIQYF
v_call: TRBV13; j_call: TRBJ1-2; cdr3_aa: CASSSSSRDTYGYTF
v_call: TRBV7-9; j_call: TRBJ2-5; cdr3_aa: CASSLLRESGETQYF